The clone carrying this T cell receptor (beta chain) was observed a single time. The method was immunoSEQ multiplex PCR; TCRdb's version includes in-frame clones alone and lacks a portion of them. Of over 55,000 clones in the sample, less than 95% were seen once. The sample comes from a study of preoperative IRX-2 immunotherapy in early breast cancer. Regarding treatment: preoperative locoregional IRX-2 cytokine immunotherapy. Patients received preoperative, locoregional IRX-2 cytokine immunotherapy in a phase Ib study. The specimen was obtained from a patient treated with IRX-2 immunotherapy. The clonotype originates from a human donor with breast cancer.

Here the CDR3 reads CASSLWDRVTDTQYF. CDR3 DNA: TGTGCCAGCAGCTTATGGGACAGGGTCACAGATACGCAGTATTTT. V and J are TRBV5-6 and TRBJ2-3; 9 bases align to TRBD1. V trimming: 2 bases; J trimming: 2 bases; junction bases outside the gene matches: 3. In germline, CDR1 is SGHDT, CDR2 YYEEEE. CDR3 length: 15 amino acids.